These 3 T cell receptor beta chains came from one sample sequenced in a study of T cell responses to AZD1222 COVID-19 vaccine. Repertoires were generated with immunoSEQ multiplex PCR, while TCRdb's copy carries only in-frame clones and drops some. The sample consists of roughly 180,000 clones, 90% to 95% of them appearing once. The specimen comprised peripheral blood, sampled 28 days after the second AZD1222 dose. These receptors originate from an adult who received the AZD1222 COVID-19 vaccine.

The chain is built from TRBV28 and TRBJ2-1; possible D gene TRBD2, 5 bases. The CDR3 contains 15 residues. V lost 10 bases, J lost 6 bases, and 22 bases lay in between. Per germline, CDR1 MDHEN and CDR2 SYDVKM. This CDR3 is CAIQRAGAETNEQFF. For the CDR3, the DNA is TGTGCCATCCAACGGGCCGGAGCGGAAACCAATGAGCAGTTCTTC. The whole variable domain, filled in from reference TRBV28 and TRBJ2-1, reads DVKVTQSSRYLVKRTGEKVFLECVQDMDHENMFWYRQDPGLGLRLIYFSYDVKMKEKGDIPEGYSVSREKKERFSLILESASTNQTSMYLCAIQRAGAETNEQFFGPGTRLTVL.

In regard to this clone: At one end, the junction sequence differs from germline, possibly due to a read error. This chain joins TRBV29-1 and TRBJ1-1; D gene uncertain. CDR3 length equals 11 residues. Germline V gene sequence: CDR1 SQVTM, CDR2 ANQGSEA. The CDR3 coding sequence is TGCAGCGTTGACGGGAACGCTGAAGCTTTCTTT. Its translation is CSVDGNAEAFF.

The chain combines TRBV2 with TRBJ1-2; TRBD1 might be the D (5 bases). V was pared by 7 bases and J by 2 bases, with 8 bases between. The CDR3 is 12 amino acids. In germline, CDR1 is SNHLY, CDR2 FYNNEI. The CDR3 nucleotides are TGTGCCAGCAAACAGGCCAACTATGGCTACACCTTC. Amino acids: CASKQANYGYTF.